This TCR beta chain was sequenced in a study of T cell repertoires in cytomegalovirus infection. Study context: TCR beta signatures that were public indicated CMV infection and matching HLA type.

Each CDR3 protein gets one entry after TCRdb re-called the reads with MiXCR. Among around 740,000 distinct CDR3 sequences listed, less than 40% were seen once. About this clonotype itself: This clone may be a read error of a much larger clone one base away. As the CDR3 is not closed by the conserved phenylalanine or tryptophan, this likely results from a read error.

This CDR3 region has 16 residues. Germline V lookup: CDR1 SGHTA, CDR2 FQGNSA. V was trimmed by 5 bases and J by 2 bases, leaving 18 bases between them. The chain employs TRBV7-2 and TRBJ2-5; a weak D match, TRBD2 (6 bases). The receptor was isolated from a human donor in good health (CMV status not recorded). Some clones in this sample may be carry-over from other donors' samples. The sample consisted of PBMCs. This CDR3 reads CASSRAGIAVQETQYL. CDR3 DNA sequence: TGTGCCAGCAGCCGCGCGGGAATAGCGGTACAAGAGACCCAGTACTTA.